This passage covers 9 T cell receptor beta chains from one sample sequenced in a study of T cell repertoires in cytomegalovirus infection. Which antigens these TCRs recognize remains unknown. TCRdb re-called the reads through MiXCR, storing one row per CDR3 protein. The sample contains 110,000 or so distinct CDR3 sequences, roughly 30% of which appear only once. The sample here was CD8+ T cells from cultured PBMCs, taken from culture after CMV antigen stimulation. These receptor sequences come from a human donor in good health (CMV status not recorded). Some clones in this sample may be carry-over from other donors' samples.

The chain combines TRBV9 with TRBJ2-3; 9 nucleotides agree with TRBD2. The CDR3 length is 15 residues. J gave up 3 bases and V 0 bases, and 2 bases lay outside the gene matches. Germline V CDR1 and CDR2: SGDLS, YYNGEE. In nucleotides, the CDR3 is TGTGCCAGCAGCGTAGAGGGACTAGCTACAGATACGCAGTATTTT. Its protein is CASSVEGLATDTQYF.

The chain links TRBV18 to TRBJ1-2; D gene uncertain. Trimming took 6 bases from V and 0 from J, leaving 14 bases between them. Germline CDR1 is KGHSH and CDR2 is LQKENI. The CDR3 spans 15 residues. CDR3 nucleotide sequence: TGTGCCAGCTCTAGGACGGTGAACCCTAACTATGGCTACACCTTC. Encoded protein: CASSRTVNPNYGYTF.

In its sample, this clonotype was seen once. V is TRBV6-2 or TRBV6-3 and J is TRBJ2-2; possibly TRBD1 for D (6 bases). The length of the CDR3 is 15 residues. The ends were cut back, 0 bases at V and 7 bases at J, with 12 bases in the middle. Germline assignment: CDR1 MNHEY and CDR2 SVGEGT. CDR3 in amino acids: CASSYSSDSNGELFF. Here the CDR3 DNA reads TGTGCCAGCAGTTACTCATCGGACAGCAACGGGGAGCTGTTTTTT.

The V and J genes are TRBV6-1 and TRBJ1-1; D is possibly TRBD1 (5 bases). Trimming took 3 bases from V and 2 from J, leaving 10 bases between them. The CDR3 runs 14 residues. CDR1 and CDR2 (germline): MNHNS, SASEGT. CDR3 nucleotides: TGTGCCAGCAGTGACCAGGGCAGAAACACTGAAGCTTTCTTT. It codes for CASSDQGRNTEAFF.

This clonotype was seen only a few times. The genes are TRBV6-2 or TRBV6-3 and TRBJ2-7; D possibly corresponds to TRBD2 (5 bases). Germline CDR1 reads MNHEY; CDR2 reads SVGEGT. Trimming took 4 bases from V and 1 from J, leaving 8 bases between them. The CDR3 covers 13 residues. This chain's CDR3 is CASSLLVSYEQYF. In DNA, the CDR3 is TGTGCCAGCAGTTTACTAGTTTCCTACGAGCAGTACTTC.

The V call is TRBV6-5, the J call TRBJ2-3; D call uncertain. V was cut by 0 bases and J by 6 bases, with 7 bases left in between. Germline V gives CDR1 MNHEY, CDR2 SVGAGI. There are 13 residues in the CDR3. Here the CDR3 DNA reads TGTGCCAGCAGTTACTCCGGGCGGGATACGCAGTATTTT. Its protein product is CASSYSGRDTQYF.

This clonotype has at least ten counts. The V gene is TRBV7-2, the J gene TRBJ2-1; D perhaps matches TRBD2 (7 bases). The CDR3 runs to 15 residues. V was clipped by 2 bases and J by 5 bases, with 13 bases between them. The germline V gene encodes CDR1 SGHTA and CDR2 FQGNSA. CDR3 sequence: CASSLWGGPDNEQFF. The CDR3 DNA sequence: TGTGCCAGCAGCTTATGGGGGGGGCCGGACAATGAGCAGTTCTTC.

The chain combines TRBV5-1 with TRBJ1-1; 7 bases are shared with TRBD1. V shed 0 bases and J 5 bases; nucleotides not matched to a gene: 10. The CDR3 runs to 16 residues. Per germline, CDR1 SGHRS and CDR2 YFSETQ. The CDR3 loop is CASSLVSGTEGTEAFF. DNA for the CDR3: TGCGCCAGCAGCTTGGTTTCGGGGACAGAGGGGACTGAAGCTTTCTTT.

This clonotype was seen a handful of times. V and J are TRBV7-6 and TRBJ2-2; 11 bases are shared with TRBD1. With V trimmed by 0 bases and J by 7 bases, 4 bases remained unmatched. Germline V CDR1 and CDR2: SGHVS, FNYEAQ. CDR3 length equals 16 residues. In nucleotides, the CDR3 is TGTGCCAGCAGCTTAGCCGGACAGGGGGCTATCGGGGAGCTGTTTTTT. Residues: CASSLAGQGAIGELFF.